This TCR beta chain was captured by sequencing in a study of T cell changes during pregnancy in multiple sclerosis. Sequencing used immunoSEQ multiplex PCR; TCRdb keeps in-frame clones, though not all of them. The repertoire has 85,000 to 100,000 clones, 85% to 95% of them found once; the top ten carry more than 2.5%. The CDR3 consists of 16 residues. V was trimmed by 6 bases and J by 4 bases, leaving 18 bases between them. The germline CDR1 and CDR2 sequences are MDHEN and SYDVKM. Sequencing was performed on peripheral blood, taken in the first trimester of pregnancy. The sequence derives from a female donor with multiple sclerosis, enrolled in a pregnancy study. This chain uses TRBV28 with TRBJ2-2; D remains ambiguous. The CDR3 loop is CASSPLAVASTGELFF. The CDR3 nucleotides read TGTGCCAGCAGCCCCCTGGCGGTCGCCTCCACCGGGGAGCTGTTTTTT. The full variable domain, its missing parts supplied by reference TRBV28 and TRBJ2-2, is DVKVTQSSRYLVKRTGEKVFLECVQDMDHENMFWYRQDPGLGLRLIYFSYDVKMKEKGDIPEGYSVSREKKERFSLILESASTNQTSMYLCASSPLAVASTGELFFGEGSRLTVL.